Listed below are T cell receptor beta chains from one sample, sequenced in a study of beta chain features in type 1 diabetes. TCRdb keeps only in-frame clones here, not all; method: immunoSEQ multiplex PCR. This table holds roughly 400,000 clones, roughly 14% found once. Sequencing input: naive CD4+ T cells from blood. The receptors here all came from a man aged 25 to 45 in good health. CDR3s include the opening cysteine and the closing phenylalanine or tryptophan. Fields, in order: V gene, clone size, D gene, J gene, CDR3 protein, CDR3 DNA. D genes are given only for firm matches. Clone sizes are given selectively: once, few, many, or a class where the clone is expanded.

>TRBV7-9|-|-|TRBJ1-1
CASSLVGETEAFF
TGTGCCAGCAGCTTAGTTGGGGAGACTGAAGCTTTCTTT
>TRBV19|-|-|TRBJ2-1
CASRERSWPNEQFF
TGTGCCAGTAGGGAACGGAGCTGGCCCAATGAGCAGTTCTTC
>TRBV9|few|-|TRBJ2-3
CASSVQGSTADTQYF
TGTGCCAGCAGCGTGCAAGGATCTACCGCAGATACGCAGTATTTT
>TRBV18|few|TRBD2|TRBJ2-5
CASSPDSGRRETQYF
TGTGCCAGCTCACCAGATAGCGGGAGACGGGAGACCCAGTACTTC
>TRBV29-1|-|-|TRBJ1-2
CSVGVAGSGSGYTF
TGCAGCGTTGGTGTGGCAGGGTCGGGTTCTGGCTACACCTTC
>TRBV9|-|-|TRBJ1-2
CASSVSQGPNYGYTF
TGTGCCAGCAGCGTAAGCCAGGGCCCTAACTATGGCTACACCTTC
>TRBV14|many|-|TRBJ2-6
CASRYGANVLTF
TGTGCCAGCAGATATGGGGCCAACGTCCTGACTTTC
>TRBV9|-|-|TRBJ2-3
CASSVVGRETDTQYF
TGTGCCAGCAGCGTAGTTGGCAGGGAAACAGATACGCAGTATTTT
>TRBV7-2|-|TRBD2|TRBJ2-1
CASSLASGGHSSYNEQFF
TGTGCCAGCAGCTTAGCTAGCGGGGGCCATAGCTCCTACAATGAGCAGTTCTTC
>TRBV28|few|-|TRBJ1-2
CASSSAGRGYGYTF
TGTGCCAGCAGTTCTGCAGGGAGGGGATATGGCTACACCTTC
>TRBV4-1|few|-|TRBJ2-7
CASSQVGQGRSGEQYF
TGCGCCAGCAGCCAAGTTGGTCAGGGCAGATCTGGCGAGCAGTACTTC
>TRBV2|-|TRBD2|TRBJ2-2
CASSQTPAGGSNANTGELFF
TGTGCCAGCAGTCAAACTCCAGCGGGAGGTTCCAACGCGAACACCGGGGAGCTGTTTTTT
>TRBV6-6|-|-|TRBJ2-2
CASSRTLTGELFF
TGTGCCAGCAGCCGGACCCTCACCGGGGAGCTGTTTTTT
>TRBV18|few|-|TRBJ1-1
CASSPLRGGDTEAFF
TGTGCCAGCTCACCACTCCGGGGAGGGGACACTGAAGCTTTCTTT
>TRBV11-2|few|TRBD1|TRBJ1-6
CASSLETGEFSPLHF
TGTGCCAGCAGCTTAGAGACAGGGGAATTTTCACCCCTCCACTTT
>TRBV27|-|TRBD2|TRBJ2-3
CASSLGLAGEYASTDTQYF
TGTGCCAGCAGTTTGGGACTAGCGGGAGAGTACGCTAGCACAGATACGCAGTATTTT
>TRBV4-3|-|-|TRBJ2-3
CASSRRPGDTQYF
TGCGCCAGCAGCCGACGGCCAGGGGATACGCAGTATTTT
>TRBV9|-|TRBD2|TRBJ2-1
CASSDSGNSYNEQFF
TGTGCCAGCAGCGATAGCGGGAATTCCTACAATGAGCAGTTCTTC
>TRBV21-1|-|-|TRBJ2-1
CASSARGTSGERDEQFF
TGTGCCAGCAGCGCCCGTGGGACTAGCGGGGAAAGGGATGAGCAGTTCTTC
>TRBV7-9|-|-|TRBJ1-2
CAITKGQTYGYTF
TGTGCCATAACTAAGGGGCAGACTTATGGCTACACCTTC
>TRBV18|-|-|TRBJ1-1
CASSPRGVNTEAFF
TGTGCCAGCTCACCACGGGGCGTGAACACTGAAGCTTTCTTT
>TRBV14|-|-|TRBJ1-3
CASSQGPSGNTIYF
TGTGCCAGCAGCCAAGGACCGTCTGGAAACACCATATATTTT
>TRBV6-5|-|-|TRBJ2-1
CASKRSSYNEQFF
TGTGCCAGCAAGCGGAGCTCCTACAATGAGCAGTTCTTC
>TRBV27|-|-|TRBJ1-1
CASSFGGWNTEAFF
TGTGCCAGCAGTTTCGGGGGCTGGAACACTGAAGCTTTCTTT
>TRBV5-4|-|TRBD2|TRBJ2-3
CASTRGGGSTDTQYF
TGTGCCAGCACCCGGGGGGGCGGGAGCACAGATACGCAGTATTTT
>TRBV4-3|few|-|TRBJ2-7
CASSQDSGTYYEQYF
TGCGCCAGCAGCCAAGATTCGGGAACCTACTACGAGCAGTACTTC
>TRBV10-3|few|TRBD1|TRBJ2-1
CAINQDRGDEQFF
TGTGCCATCAACCAAGACAGGGGCGATGAGCAGTTCTTC